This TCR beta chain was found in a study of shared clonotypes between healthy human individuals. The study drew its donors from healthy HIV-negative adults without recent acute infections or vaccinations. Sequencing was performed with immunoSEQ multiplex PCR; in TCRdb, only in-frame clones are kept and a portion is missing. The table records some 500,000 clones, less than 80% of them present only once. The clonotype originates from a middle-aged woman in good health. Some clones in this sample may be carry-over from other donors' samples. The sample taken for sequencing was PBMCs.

DNA of the CDR3: TGCGCCAGCAGCTTGGGTGTTTCGGCTTCCCACGGGGAGCTGTTTTTT. Translating gives CASSLGVSASHGELFF. The rearrangement links TRBV5-1 to TRBJ2-2; D unresolved. The V end was cut by 0 bases, the J end by 7 bases, with 16 bases between. From germline, CDR1 is SGHRS and CDR2 YFSETQ. The CDR3 has 16 amino acids. Full variable domain (missing parts from reference TRBV5-1 and TRBJ2-2): KAGVTQTPRYLIKTRGQQVTLSCSPISGHRSVSWYQQTPGQGLQFLFEYFSETQRNKGNFPGRFSGRQFSNSRSEMNVSTLELGDSALYLCASSLGVSASHGELFFGEGSRLTVL.